A selection of T cell receptor beta chains follows, all from one sample in a study of blood T cell repertoires in COVID-19. This table comes from immunoSEQ multiplex PCR, and its TCRdb copy is limited to in-frame clones, with some not included. The sample carries roughly 34,000 clones, approximately 85% recorded once. The specimen was peripheral blood. The receptors were sampled from a man aged 80 or over with active COVID-19. Each CDR3 is given with its conserved first and last residue. The order of the fields is clone size, CDR3 length, D gene, J gene, V gene, CDR3 DNA, CDR3 protein. D genes are given only for firm matches. A clone size is listed for some rows: how often the clone was seen (once, few, many), or a class if it is expanded.

clone size: once; CDR3 length: 16; D gene: -; J gene: TRBJ1-2; V gene: TRBV4-3; CDR3 DNA: TGCGCCAGCAGCCAATCCTCCTCGGGTTCTAACTATGGCTACACCTTC; CDR3 protein: CASSQSSSGSNYGYTF
clone size: -; CDR3 length: 13; D gene: -; J gene: TRBJ2-7; V gene: TRBV27; CDR3 DNA: TGTGCCAGCAGTTTTAACAGTGCCTACGAGCAGTACTTC; CDR3 protein: CASSFNSAYEQYF
clone size: -; CDR3 length: 15; D gene: -; J gene: TRBJ2-2; V gene: TRBV28; CDR3 DNA: TGTGCCAGCAGTTACGCAGGGTTAAACACCGGGGAGCTGTTTTTT; CDR3 protein: CASSYAGLNTGELFF
clone size: -; CDR3 length: 14; D gene: -; J gene: TRBJ1-2; V gene: TRBV7-2; CDR3 DNA: TGTGCCAGCAGCTTAGCAGGGGCCGACTATGGCTACACCTTC; CDR3 protein: CASSLAGADYGYTF
clone size: -; CDR3 length: 15; D gene: -; J gene: TRBJ1-3; V gene: TRBV6-5; CDR3 DNA: TGTGCCAGCAGACCTACAGGGTTCTCTGGAAACACCATATATTTT; CDR3 protein: CASRPTGFSGNTIYF
clone size: -; CDR3 length: 11; D gene: -; J gene: TRBJ2-5; V gene: TRBV5-1; CDR3 DNA: TGCGCCAGCAGTAGTACCGAGACCCAGTACTTC; CDR3 protein: CASSSTETQYF
clone size: -; CDR3 length: 13; D gene: TRBD1; J gene: TRBJ2-7; V gene: TRBV2; CDR3 DNA: TGTGCCAGCAGCCGGGACAGGGGGTACGAGCAGTACTTC; CDR3 protein: CASSRDRGYEQYF
clone size: -; CDR3 length: 16; D gene: TRBD1; J gene: TRBJ2-1; V gene: TRBV25-1; CDR3 DNA: TGTGCCAGCAGACCGCGACAGGGTAATTCCTACAATGAGCAGTTCTTC; CDR3 protein: CASRPRQGNSYNEQFF
clone size: once; CDR3 length: 15; D gene: TRBD2; J gene: TRBJ2-1; V gene: TRBV19; CDR3 DNA: TGTGCCAGTAAGACAAGCGGGGGGGCCTCGTATGAGCAGTTCTTC; CDR3 protein: CASKTSGGASYEQFF
clone size: -; CDR3 length: 14; D gene: -; J gene: TRBJ1-6; V gene: TRBV30; CDR3 DNA: TGTGCCTGGAGTACGGGGGGACGTAATTCACCCCTCCACTTT; CDR3 protein: CAWSTGGRNSPLHF
clone size: -; CDR3 length: 14; D gene: TRBD1; J gene: TRBJ2-2; V gene: TRBV7-3; CDR3 DNA: TGTGCCAGCAGCTTAGACAGGGGCGTCGGGGAGCTGTTTTTT; CDR3 protein: CASSLDRGVGELFF
clone size: -; CDR3 length: 16; D gene: -; J gene: TRBJ1-3; V gene: TRBV6-6; CDR3 DNA: TGTGCCAGCAGTTACGGGGACTCCAGCTCTGGAAACACCATATATTTT; CDR3 protein: CASSYGDSSSGNTIYF
clone size: once; CDR3 length: 15; D gene: -; J gene: TRBJ1-2; V gene: TRBV10-3; CDR3 DNA: TGTGCCATCAGTGAGACCGGGTCGGGTTCCTATGGCTACACCTTC; CDR3 protein: CAISETGSGSYGYTF
clone size: -; CDR3 length: 13; D gene: -; J gene: TRBJ2-7; V gene: TRBV7-3; CDR3 DNA: TGTGCCAGCAGCCCTGAAGGCGGCTACGAGCAGTACTTC; CDR3 protein: CASSPEGGYEQYF
clone size: once; CDR3 length: 14; D gene: -; J gene: TRBJ2-3; V gene: TRBV18; CDR3 DNA: TGTGCCAGCTCACTCTACTCGGGTACAGATACGCAGTATTTT; CDR3 protein: CASSLYSGTDTQYF
clone size: -; CDR3 length: 13; D gene: TRBD2; J gene: TRBJ2-1; V gene: TRBV7-3; CDR3 DNA: TGTGCCAGCAAGGCTAGCGGGGGATCTGAGCAGTTCTTC; CDR3 protein: CASKASGGSEQFF
clone size: -; CDR3 length: 16; D gene: -; J gene: TRBJ1-3; V gene: TRBV11-2; CDR3 DNA: TGTGCCAGCAGCTTAGTCGACAGCTTAACTGGAAACACCATATATTTT; CDR3 protein: CASSLVDSLTGNTIYF
clone size: -; CDR3 length: 13; D gene: -; J gene: TRBJ1-1; V gene: TRBV6-1; CDR3 DNA: TGTGCCAGCAGTGACCGACGGGGGACTGAAGCTTTCTTT; CDR3 protein: CASSDRRGTEAFF
clone size: -; CDR3 length: 14; D gene: -; J gene: TRBJ2-3; V gene: TRBV5-1; CDR3 DNA: TGCGCCAGCAGCTGGGGAGGAGGGGAAGATACGCAGTATTTT; CDR3 protein: CASSWGGGEDTQYF
clone size: -; CDR3 length: 15; D gene: TRBD1; J gene: TRBJ1-2; V gene: TRBV3-1/TRBV3-2; CDR3 DNA: TGTGCCAGCAGCCAAGCCGGGACAGGGGTTTTTGGCTACACCTTC; CDR3 protein: CASSQAGTGVFGYTF
clone size: -; CDR3 length: 16; D gene: -; J gene: TRBJ2-7; V gene: TRBV2; CDR3 DNA: TGTGCCAGCAGTGAACGGTGGCCAGGGAATGACTACGAGCAGTACTTC; CDR3 protein: CASSERWPGNDYEQYF
clone size: -; CDR3 length: 14; D gene: -; J gene: TRBJ2-2; V gene: TRBV4-1; CDR3 DNA: TGCGCCAGCAGCCAAGTATCTCGGGCCGGGGAGCTGTTTTTT; CDR3 protein: CASSQVSRAGELFF
clone size: -; CDR3 length: 12; D gene: TRBD2; J gene: TRBJ2-3; V gene: TRBV19; CDR3 DNA: TGTGCCAGCGACGGGGGGGCAGATACGCAGTATTTT; CDR3 protein: CASDGGADTQYF
clone size: -; CDR3 length: 11; D gene: -; J gene: TRBJ2-3; V gene: TRBV5-1; CDR3 DNA: TGCGCCAGCAGCCAAACAGATACGCAGTATTTT; CDR3 protein: CASSQTDTQYF
clone size: -; CDR3 length: 14; D gene: -; J gene: TRBJ1-5; V gene: TRBV6-6; CDR3 DNA: TGTGCCAGCAGCGAGAGGGGGATCAATCAGCCCCAGCATTTT; CDR3 protein: CASSERGINQPQHF
clone size: -; CDR3 length: 14; D gene: -; J gene: TRBJ1-2; V gene: TRBV19; CDR3 DNA: TGTGCCAGTAGTATGAAGGAGATGGTTTATGGCTACACCTTC; CDR3 protein: CASSMKEMVYGYTF
clone size: few; CDR3 length: 16; D gene: -; J gene: TRBJ2-7; V gene: TRBV19; CDR3 DNA: TGTGCCAGTAGCAGCGACTTGCGGATCCGATCCTACGAGCAGTACTTC; CDR3 protein: CASSSDLRIRSYEQYF
clone size: -; CDR3 length: 13; D gene: TRBD1; J gene: TRBJ2-7; V gene: TRBV7-2; CDR3 DNA: TGTGCCAGCAGCCGGGGACAGGGACGCGAGCAGTACTTC; CDR3 protein: CASSRGQGREQYF
clone size: -; CDR3 length: 16; D gene: TRBD1; J gene: TRBJ2-3; V gene: TRBV3-1/TRBV3-2; CDR3 DNA: TGTGCCAGCAGCCAAGACGGGACAGCTGGTGCAGATACGCAGTATTTT; CDR3 protein: CASSQDGTAGADTQYF
clone size: -; CDR3 length: 13; D gene: -; J gene: TRBJ1-2; V gene: TRBV18; CDR3 DNA: TGTGCCAGCTCACGTCGGGAAGACTATGGCTACACCTTC; CDR3 protein: CASSRREDYGYTF
clone size: -; CDR3 length: 17; D gene: TRBD1; J gene: TRBJ1-2; V gene: TRBV23-1; CDR3 DNA: TGCGCCAGCAGTCATCTACCCGATTACAGGGGATTCTATGGCTACACCTTC; CDR3 protein: CASSHLPDYRGFYGYTF
clone size: few; CDR3 length: 12; D gene: -; J gene: TRBJ2-5; V gene: TRBV7-5; CDR3 DNA: TGTGTCAGAAGCCCTACCCAAGAGACCCAGTACTTC; CDR3 protein: CVRSPTQETQYF
clone size: -; CDR3 length: 13; D gene: TRBD2; J gene: TRBJ2-5; V gene: TRBV6-5; CDR3 DNA: TGTGCCAGCAGTCCACAGCGGGGAGAGACCCAGTACTTC; CDR3 protein: CASSPQRGETQYF
clone size: -; CDR3 length: 15; D gene: TRBD2; J gene: TRBJ2-3; V gene: TRBV18; CDR3 DNA: TGTGCCAGCTCACCACCTGGGACTAGCGGGAGCACAGAAGAGTTT; CDR3 protein: CASSPPGTSGSTEEF
clone size: once; CDR3 length: 13; D gene: TRBD2; J gene: TRBJ2-4; V gene: TRBV3-1/TRBV3-2; CDR3 DNA: TGTGCCAGCAGCCAAGGCCTAGCGGGGATACTATACTTC; CDR3 protein: CASSQGLAGILYF
clone size: few; CDR3 length: 15; D gene: TRBD2; J gene: TRBJ2-7; V gene: TRBV4-1; CDR3 DNA: TGCGCCAGCAGCCAAGAATGGAGCGGGGACTACGAGCAGTACTTC; CDR3 protein: CASSQEWSGDYEQYF
clone size: -; CDR3 length: 13; D gene: -; J gene: TRBJ1-2; V gene: TRBV14; CDR3 DNA: TGTGCCAGCACGGCAGGGCGGTACTATGGCTACACCTTC; CDR3 protein: CASTAGRYYGYTF